The present T cell receptor (beta chain) was sequenced within a study of blood T cells in healthy people across ages. Study-level information: In model experiments, template switching was able to capture about one barcoded beta molecule for every two T cells that were present.

Approximately 9.2 milliliters was the volume of peripheral blood drawn from each donor. PBMCs were isolated at a quantity of at least 7 million per sample. V gave up 2 bases and J gave up 4 bases; unmatched junction bases: 9. The germline V gene encodes CDR1 LGHDT and CDR2 YNNKEL (reference sequence). This CDR3 is 16 amino acids long. A second PCR, run for roughly 7 to 12 cycles, used a sample-barcoded 5' primer plus a J-beta primer mix. TCRdb independently ran MiXCR on the 5' RACE reads; one entry per CDR3 protein. The data contain around 1,900,000 distinct CDR3 sequences, roughly 43% of them seen just once; the ten biggest clones take up roughly 23%.

J is TRBJ2-5 and V is TRBV3-1; 8 positions agree with TRBD2. The sequenced sample was blood. The sequence derives from a human donor in good health. CDR3 region: CASSQQSGGGGETQYF. The CDR3 nucleotides are TGTGCCAGCAGCCAACAGAGCGGGGGCGGAGGAGAGACCCAGTACTTC.